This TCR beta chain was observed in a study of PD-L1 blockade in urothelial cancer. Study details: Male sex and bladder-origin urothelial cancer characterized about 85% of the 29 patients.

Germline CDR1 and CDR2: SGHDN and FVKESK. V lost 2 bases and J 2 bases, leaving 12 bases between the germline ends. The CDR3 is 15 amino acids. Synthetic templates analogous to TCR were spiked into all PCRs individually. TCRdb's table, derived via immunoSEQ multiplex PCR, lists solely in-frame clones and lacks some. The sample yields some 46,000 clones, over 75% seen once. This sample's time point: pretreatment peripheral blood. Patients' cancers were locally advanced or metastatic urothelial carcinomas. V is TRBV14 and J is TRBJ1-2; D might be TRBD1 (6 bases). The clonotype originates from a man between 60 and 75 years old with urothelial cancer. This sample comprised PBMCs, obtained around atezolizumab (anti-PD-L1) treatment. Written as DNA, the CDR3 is TGTGCCAGCAGCCAAATGGGGCAGGGGAACTATGGCTACACCTTC. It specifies CASSQMGQGNYGYTF.